This is a list of T cell receptor beta chains from one sample in a study of CD8 T cells in ankylosing spondylitis. TCRdb re-called the 5' RACE reads through MiXCR, storing one row per CDR3 protein. The data contain over 95,000 distinct CDR3 sequences, about 8% of them singletons. Sequences were obtained from blood, either unsorted or a sorted T cell fraction (not recorded which). Every receptor here comes from a male donor with ankylosing spondylitis or in good health (not recorded which). Each CDR3 is given without its conserved first and last residue. D genes are given only for firm matches. A clone size is listed for some rows: how often the clone was seen (once, few, many), or a class if it is expanded.

d_call,v_call,clone_size,cdr3_aa
TRBD2,TRBV20-1,many,SARAFGGAHPDTQY
.,TRBV6-1,many,ASRVSGASNQPQH
.,TRBV11-2,many,ASSLSGEDFYEQY
.,TRBV5-5,.,ASSSDRWSSGYT
.,TRBV5-1,many,ASSLEGHNQPQH
.,TRBV6-2/TRBV6-3,many,ASMGDRDLYQETQY
.,TRBV20-1,.,SAGRAFSGNTIY
TRBD2,TRBV12-3/TRBV12-4,many,ASRAGVYEQY
TRBD2,TRBV11-2,many,ASSLVGLAGDTRQTQY
TRBD1,TRBV5-1,.,ASSLKGQLNEKLF
.,TRBV29-1,many,SVTVETQY
.,TRBV20-1,.,SARSLLGSLRGYT
TRBD1,TRBV6-2/TRBV6-3,many,ASSYSPQGIPYGYT
.,TRBV27,many,ASSLWGLDQPQH
.,TRBV20-1,many,SARDDRNFGYT
TRBD1,TRBV29-1,many,SVRANRGGTGSTEAF
.,TRBV7-2,many,ASSLAEFRGELF
TRBD1,TRBV27,many,ASSHGQGDYEQY
.,TRBV11-2,.,ASSPLRGVNTGELF
TRBD2,TRBV11-3,few,ASSLLAGGAGELF
TRBD2,TRBV7-9,.,ASSFLAGDREQF
TRBD1,TRBV18,many,ASSPTRQGVNTEAF